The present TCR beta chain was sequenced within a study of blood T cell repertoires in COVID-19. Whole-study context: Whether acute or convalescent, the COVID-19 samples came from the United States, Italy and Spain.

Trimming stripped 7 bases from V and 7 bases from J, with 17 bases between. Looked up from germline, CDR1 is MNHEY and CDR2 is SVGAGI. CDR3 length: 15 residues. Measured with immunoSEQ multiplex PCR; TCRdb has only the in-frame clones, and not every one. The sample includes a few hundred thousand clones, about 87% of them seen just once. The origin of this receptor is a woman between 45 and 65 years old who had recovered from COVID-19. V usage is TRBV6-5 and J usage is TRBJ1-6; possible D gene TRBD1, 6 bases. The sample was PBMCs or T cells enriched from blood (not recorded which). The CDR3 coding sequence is TGTGCCAGCAACCTAAAGACAGGTTTCAATTCACCCCTCCACTTT. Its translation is CASNLKTGFNSPLHF.